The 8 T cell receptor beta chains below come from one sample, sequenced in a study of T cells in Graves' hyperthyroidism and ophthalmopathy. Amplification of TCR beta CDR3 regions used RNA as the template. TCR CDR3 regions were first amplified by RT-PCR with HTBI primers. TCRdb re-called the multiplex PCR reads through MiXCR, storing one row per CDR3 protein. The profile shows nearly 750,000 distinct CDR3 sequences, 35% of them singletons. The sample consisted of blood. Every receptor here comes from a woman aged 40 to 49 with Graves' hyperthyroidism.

The CDR3 nucleotides are TGTGCCAGTAATTTAAGACGGGTGGCTGGAGAAAAACTGTTTTTT. The encoded protein is CASNLRRVAGEKLFF. The chain uses TRBV19 and TRBJ1-4, with D unresolved. V gave up 7 bases and J gave up 8 bases, with 20 bases separating them. CDR1 is LNHDA and CDR2 is SQIVND in the germline V gene (reference sequence). CDR3 size: 15 residues.

The CDR3 coding sequence is TGTGCCAGCAGTTACCGGACAGGCCTAAGGAATTCACCCCTCCACTTT. This encodes CASSYRTGLRNSPLHF. The rearrangement uses TRBV11-2 and TRBJ1-6; the match to TRBD1 covers 7 bases. With 6 bases clipped from V and 7 bases from J, the junction kept 12 bases outside the gene matches. Germline CDR1 reads SGHAT; CDR2 reads FQNNGV. The CDR3 covers 16 residues.

The CDR3 protein is CSAETDSIYF. The CDR3 DNA reads TGCAGTGCTGAGACTGACTCTATATATTTT. V gene TRBV20-1 combines with J gene TRBJ1-3; no clear D gene. Germline assignment: CDR1 DFQATT and CDR2 SNEGSKA (reference sequence). Trimming cost V 5 bases and J 13 bases, with 12 bases left between them. CDR3 length: 10 amino acids.

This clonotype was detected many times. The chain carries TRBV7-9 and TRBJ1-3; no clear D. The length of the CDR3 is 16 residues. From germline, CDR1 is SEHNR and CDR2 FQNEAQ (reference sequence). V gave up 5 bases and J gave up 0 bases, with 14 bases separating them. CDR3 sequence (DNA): TGTGCCAGCAGCACAACCTCGACGGGCTCTGGAAACACCATATATTTT. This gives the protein CASSTTSTGSGNTIYF.

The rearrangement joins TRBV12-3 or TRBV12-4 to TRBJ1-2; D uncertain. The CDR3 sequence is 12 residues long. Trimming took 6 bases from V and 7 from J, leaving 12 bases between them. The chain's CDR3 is CASRSNDAGYTF. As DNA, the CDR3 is TGTGCCAGCAGATCTAACGACGCTGGCTACACCTTC.

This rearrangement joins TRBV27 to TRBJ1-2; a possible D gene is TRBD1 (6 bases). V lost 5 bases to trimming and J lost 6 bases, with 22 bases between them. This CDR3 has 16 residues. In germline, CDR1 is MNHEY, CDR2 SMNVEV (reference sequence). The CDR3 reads CASSLRSNGRGNGYTF. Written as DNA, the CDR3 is TGTGCCAGCAGTCTACGATCGAATGGCAGGGGCAATGGCTACACCTTC.

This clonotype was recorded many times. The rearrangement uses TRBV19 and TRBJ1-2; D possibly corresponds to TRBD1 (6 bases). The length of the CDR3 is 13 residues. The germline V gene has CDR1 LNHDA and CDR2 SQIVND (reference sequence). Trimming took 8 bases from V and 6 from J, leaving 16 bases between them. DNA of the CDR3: TGTGCCAGTGGGGGACACTTGGACCATGGCTACACCTTC. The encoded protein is CASGGHLDHGYTF.

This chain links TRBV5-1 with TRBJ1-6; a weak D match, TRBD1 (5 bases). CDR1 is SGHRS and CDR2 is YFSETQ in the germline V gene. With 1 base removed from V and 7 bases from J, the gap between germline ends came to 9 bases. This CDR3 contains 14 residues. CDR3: CASSLSPGNSPLHF. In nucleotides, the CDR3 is TGCGCCAGCAGCTTGTCCCCAGGGAATTCACCCCTCCACTTT.